Below, 16 T cell receptor beta chains from the same sample are listed, as sequenced in a study of metastatic and nonmetastatic thyroid tumors. Using MiXCR, TCRdb re-called clones from the PCR reads. This table holds approximately 30,000 clones, roughly 3.5% found once. Patients had received no treatment of any kind before thyroid surgery. The sample consisted of blood. These receptors all stem from a male donor with papillary thyroid cancer or a benign thyroid nodule (not recorded which). Some clones in this sample may be carry-over from other donors' samples.

This clone was counted a few times. The genes are TRBV5-1 and TRBJ2-1; possibly TRBD1 for D (5 bases). The length of the CDR3 is 14 residues. The V end lost 0 bases, the J end lost 15 bases, and 19 bases lay between the germline ends. Germline CDR1 and CDR2: SGHRS and YFSETQ. CDR3 sequence (DNA): TGCGCCAGCAGCTTGGCCGGAGAAGGGGCAATCTGGTTCTTC. This encodes CASSLAGEGAIWFF.

V usage is TRBV20-1 and J usage is TRBJ2-5, with D perhaps given as TRBD1 or TRBD2 (5 bases each). This CDR3 region has 13 residues. Trimming removed 3 bases at V and 4 bases at J, with 12 bases between. In germline, CDR1 is DFQATT, CDR2 SNEGSKA (reference sequence). CDR3 sequence (DNA): TGCAGTGCTAGTCCGGGGCTGGGAGAGACCCAGTACTTC. Translation: CSASPGLGETQYF.

This clone has a count of ten or more. CDR3 in amino acids: CASSRFGTGSNTGELFF. Here the CDR3 DNA reads TGTGCCAGCAGTCGCTTCGGGACAGGATCGAACACCGGGGAGCTGTTTTTT. The gene calls are TRBV6-4 and TRBJ2-2; 8 positions agree with TRBD1. Germline loops: CDR1 MRHNA, CDR2 SNTAGT. CDR3 size: 17 residues. V was clipped by 5 bases and J by 0 bases; unmatched bases: 8.

In this sample, this clone turned up once. The chain uses TRBV3-1 and TRBJ2-4; the D is unclear. Trimming pared 1 base from V and 3 bases from J, leaving 7 bases between. The germline CDR1 and CDR2 sequences are LGHDT and YNNKEL (reference sequence). The CDR3 is made up of 14 amino acids. The CDR3 spells CASSQAGRKNIQYF. The CDR3 coding sequence is TGTGCCAGCAGCCAAGCAGGCCGCAAAAACATTCAGTACTTC.

Only a few counts were recorded for this clone. The V and J genes are TRBV15 and TRBJ2-7, with D perhaps matching TRBD2 (6 bases). The CDR3 is made up of 14 amino acids. Germline V gives CDR1 LNHNV, CDR2 YYDKDF (reference sequence). The V end was cut by 5 bases, the J end by 2 bases, with 13 bases between. Written as DNA, the CDR3 is TGTGCCACCAGCGAAGGGACTCAAGCCTACGAGCAGTACTTC. Translating gives CATSEGTQAYEQYF. The variable domain in full, with the rest retrieved from reference TRBV15 and TRBJ2-7, is DAMVIQNPRYQVTQFGKPVTLSCSQTLNHNVMYWYQQKSSQAPKLLFHYYDKDFNNEADTPDNFQSRRPNTSFCFLDIRSPGLGDTAMYLCATSEGTQAYEQYFGPGTRLTVT.

This clone was counted a few times. The junction shows a germline mismatch at one end, possibly a read error. The same CDR3 can be traced to other DNA sequences in this sample. V is TRBV15 and J is TRBJ1-1; D may be TRBD1 (5 bases). Per the germline V gene, CDR1 is LNHNV and CDR2 is YYDKDF (reference sequence). The CDR3 totals 16 residues. The CDR3 loop is CATSRYFSGPNTEAFF. Here the CDR3 DNA reads TGTGCCACCAGCAGATACTTTTCAGGGCCTAACACTGAAGCCTTCTTT.

This clone was seen many times. The gene calls are TRBV5-1 and TRBJ1-1, with D hard to call. Germline CDR1 and CDR2: SGHRS and YFSETQ. The CDR3 is 14 amino acids. V shed 0 bases and J shed 8 bases, with 14 bases lying between them. The DNA for the CDR3 is TGCGCCAGCAGCTTGGAGGCGGGGTTGGGGGAAGCTTTCTTT. Its translation: CASSLEAGLGEAFF.

This clone was seen ten or more times. The rearrangement uses TRBV11-2 and TRBJ2-1, with a weak D call TRBD2 (6 bases). The CDR3 spans 20 residues. Germline CDR1 SGHAT, CDR2 FQNNGV. Trimming removed 2 bases from V and 0 bases from J, with 23 bases in between. This CDR3 is CASSLPPGTAAPSSYNEQFF. CDR3 sequence (DNA): TGTGCCAGCAGCTTACCTCCCGGGACTGCGGCCCCAAGCTCCTACAATGAGCAGTTCTTC.

This clone was counted only a few times. Given a much more abundant clone one base away, this may be a read error. The chain employs TRBV29-1 and TRBJ2-5, with D possibly being TRBD1 (6 bases). CDR3 length: 11 residues. Germline-derived CDR1 and CDR2 are SQVTM and ANQGSEA. CDR3: CSLGGQETHYF. The CDR3 region has the DNA TGCAGCCTAGGGGGTCAAGAGACCCATTACTTC.

This clone is labeled medium-sized. The genes are TRBV6-4 and TRBJ2-2; D is unclear. Between the trimmed V and J ends, which lost 0 bases and 5 bases, there was a span of 7 bases. CDR3 length: 14 amino acids. Looked up from germline, CDR1 is MRHNA and CDR2 is SNTAGT. This CDR3 is CASSDSEETGELFF. The CDR3 coding sequence is TGTGCCAGCAGTGACTCCGAAGAAACCGGGGAGCTGTTTTTT.

This clone appeared many times. The chain is built from TRBV29-1 and TRBJ2-3; 11 nucleotides match TRBD2. This CDR3 spans 14 amino acids. V lost 4 bases and J lost 8; bases outside the gene matches: 8. The V gene's germline CDR1 is SQVTM and CDR2 ANQGSEA. This CDR3 is CSVAVAGGQGTQYF. The CDR3 nucleotides are TGCAGCGTTGCTGTAGCGGGAGGGCAGGGTACGCAGTATTTT.

Only a few counts were recorded for this clone. The rearrangement uses TRBV6-1 and TRBJ1-2, with D perhaps matching TRBD1 (5 bases). Trimming cost V 5 bases and J 2 bases, with 9 bases left between them. The CDR3 totals 13 residues. Germline V gene data show CDR1 as MNHNS and CDR2 as SASEGT. Here the CDR3 DNA reads TGTGCCAGCAGTAACCGGGACAACTATGGCTACACCTTC. This translates into CASSNRDNYGYTF.

Only a few counts were recorded for this clone. The V and J genes are TRBV19 and TRBJ2-7, with 10 bases fitting TRBD2. The V gene end was trimmed by 3 bases and the J gene end by 4 bases; junction bases not matched to a gene: 6. CDR1 and CDR2 from the germline V gene are LNHDA and SQIVND (reference sequence). The CDR3 has 15 residues. CDR3 DNA sequence: TGTGCCAGTAGTATCCTAGCGGGAGAGCGGTACGAGCAGTACTTC. Translated: CASSILAGERYEQYF.

This clone was detected many times. The rearrangement links TRBV7-8 to TRBJ2-5; weak D call: TRBD2 (5 bases). The V end lost 5 bases, the J end lost 2 bases, and 15 bases lay between the germline ends. Germline V gives CDR1 SGHVS, CDR2 FQNEAQ. The CDR3 spans 15 residues. The CDR3 loop is CASSEGVGFQETQYF. CDR3 sequence (DNA): TGTGCCAGCAGCGAGGGCGTGGGCTTTCAAGAGACCCAGTACTTC.

This sequence joins TRBV15 and TRBJ1-1; D not resolved. Germline V gene data show CDR1 as LNHNV and CDR2 as YYDKDF (reference sequence). The CDR3 consists of 14 residues. V was pared by 1 base and J by 12 bases, with 18 bases between. DNA for the CDR3: TGTGCCACCAGCAGAGCGGTAGGAGCCTCCGAATCTTTCTTT. It codes for CATSRAVGASESFF.

This clone was seen ten or more times. This chain joins TRBV4-1 and TRBJ1-1; a weak D match, TRBD1 (6 bases). The CDR3 runs to 15 residues. Trimming took off 7 bases at V and 3 bases at J, with 18 bases between the two ends. The germline V gene encodes CDR1 MGHRA and CDR2 YSYEKL. CDR3 loop: CASTLSIGGHTEAFF. The CDR3, as DNA: TGCGCCAGCACCCTCTCTATCGGGGGGCACACTGAAGCTTTCTTT.